The 26 T cell receptor beta chains presented below share a single source sample, sequenced in a study of cytomegalovirus exposure and HLA in healthy donors. Only in-frame clones appear in the TCRdb table, and some are missing; sequencing was by immunoSEQ multiplex PCR. The sample comprises 65,000 or so clones, just over 90% of which are singletons, and 1% to 1.5% rests with the top ten. Material: PBMCs. The origin of the receptors is a woman between 18 and 29 years old in good health and CMV-seronegative.

The chain links TRBV5-6 to TRBJ1-3; 7 nucleotides agree with TRBD1. The germline gives CDR1 SGHDT, CDR2 YYEEEE. CDR3 length: 14 amino acids. The junction had 1 base not matched to a gene; V was cut back by 4 bases and J by 0 bases. The CDR3 protein is CASSGDSSGNTIYF. The CDR3 bases are TGTGCCAGCAGCGGGGACAGCTCTGGAAACACCATATATTTT. Drawing the rest from reference TRBV5-6 and TRBJ1-3, the complete variable domain is DAGVTQSPTHLIKTRGQQVTLRCSPKSGHDTVSWYQQALGQGPQFIFQYYEEEERQRGNFPDRFSGHQFPNYSSELNVNALLLGDSALYLCASSGDSSGNTIYFGEGSWLTVV.

The chain combines TRBV28 with TRBJ2-2; D may be TRBD1 (6 bases). The V end was cut by 6 bases, the J end by 1 base, with 18 bases between. Looked up from germline, CDR1 is MDHEN and CDR2 is SYDVKM. The CDR3 runs 17 residues. The CDR3 coding sequence is TGTGCCAGCAGCACAATGAGACTACAGGGGAACACCGGGGAGCTGTTTTTT. Protein: CASSTMRLQGNTGELFF.

This clone appeared once. The rearrangement joins TRBV28 to TRBJ2-3; no reliable D call. Trimming removed 2 bases from V and 15 bases from J, with 15 bases in between. The CDR3 consists of 12 residues. Germline V lookup: CDR1 MDHEN, CDR2 SYDVKM. The CDR3 DNA follows: TGTGCCAGCAGTTTAGCTGGAGTAGTTCATTATTTT. It yields the protein CASSLAGVVHYF. Combining the CDR3 with reference TRBV28 and TRBJ2-3 gives the whole variable domain DVKVTQSSRYLVKRTGEKVFLECVQDMDHENMFWYRQDPGLGLRLIYFSYDVKMKEKGDIPEGYSVSREKKERFSLILESASTNQTSMYLCASSLAGVVHYFGPGTRLTVL.

The genes are TRBV2 and TRBJ2-1; 14 positions agree with TRBD2. V gave up 8 bases and J gave up 1 base; unmatched junction bases: 10. Looked up from germline, CDR1 is SNHLY and CDR2 is FYNNEI. There are 18 residues in the CDR3. The CDR3 loop is CASVIRGLAGESYNEQFF. The CDR3, as DNA: TGTGCCAGCGTTATCCGGGGACTAGCGGGAGAATCCTACAATGAGCAGTTCTTC.

The chain uses TRBV2 and TRBJ2-3; TRBD2 aligns across 9 bases. J was trimmed by 2 bases and V by 4 bases; bases with no gene match: 4. The CDR3 is made up of 15 amino acids. Germline V gene lookup returns CDR1 SNHLY and CDR2 FYNNEI. In DNA, the CDR3 is TGTGCCAGCAGTGGATGGACTAGCGACACAGATACGCAGTATTTT. Translating gives CASSGWTSDTDTQYF.

The J gene is TRBJ1-2, the V gene TRBV6-5; TRBD1 matches at 8 bases. The length of the CDR3 is 14 residues. Germline CDR1 and CDR2: MNHEY and SVGAGI. Trimming took 7 bases from V and 4 from J; bases not matched to a gene: 8. CDR3 loop: CASNTGQGAYGYTF. DNA of the CDR3: TGTGCCAGCAACACCGGACAGGGTGCCTATGGCTACACCTTC.

The chain employs TRBV19 and TRBJ1-5; perhaps TRBD1 as D (6 bases). V dropped 8 bases and J dropped 0 bases, with 17 bases sitting between them. The CDR3 spans 16 residues. The germline gives CDR1 LNHDA, CDR2 SQIVND (reference sequence). For the CDR3, the DNA is TGTGCCAGTTCGACAGGAATCTTATATAGCAATCAGCCCCAGCATTTT. Residues: CASSTGILYSNQPQHF.

The gene calls are TRBV10-3 and TRBJ1-1; 9 bases map to TRBD1. This CDR3 has 17 amino acids. V dropped 6 bases and J dropped 4; count of bases not matched to a gene: 15. The V gene's germline CDR1 is ENHRY and CDR2 SYGVKD. This CDR3 is CAISRTGVNSGVTEAFF. The CDR3 DNA reads TGTGCCATCAGCAGGACAGGGGTAAATTCGGGGGTCACTGAAGCTTTCTTT.

This clone was counted a single time. The chain links TRBV7-8 to TRBJ1-5; 7 bases are a match to TRBD1. From germline, CDR1 is SGHVS and CDR2 FQNEAQ. V gave up 4 bases and J gave up 5 bases; unmatched junction bases: 5. The CDR3 has 14 residues. CDR3 coding DNA: TGTGCCAGCAGCTACAAGGGGGCTGATCAGCCCCAGCATTTT. Its translation: CASSYKGADQPQHF.

This rearrangement joins TRBV9 to TRBJ2-3, with D maybe TRBD2 (6 bases). The CDR3 length is 16 residues. Germline V lookup: CDR1 SGDLS, CDR2 YYNGEE. V was shortened by 0 bases and J by 4 bases, with 15 bases between the two germline ends. The CDR3 DNA follows: TGTGCCAGCAGCGTAGCTGCGGGACGGGTATCAGATACGCAGTATTTT. Protein: CASSVAAGRVSDTQYF.

V gene TRBV4-3 combines with J gene TRBJ1-2, with 9 bases that match TRBD1. This CDR3 has 13 residues. CDR1 is LGHNA and CDR2 is YSLEER in the germline V gene. V shed 3 bases, J shed 5 bases, and the junction held 1 base outside the gene matches. The CDR3 DNA follows: TGCGCCAGCAGCCACGGGACAGGGTATGGCTACACCTTC. This gives the protein CASSHGTGYGYTF.

In its sample, this clone was seen a few times. The V gene is TRBV2, the J gene TRBJ1-1; D unclear. The CDR3 has 14 amino acids. Germline V gene sequence: CDR1 SNHLY, CDR2 FYNNEI. The V and J ends lost 7 bases and 0 bases respectively, with 12 bases between them. The CDR3 reads CASTVRRMNTEAFF. Written as DNA, the CDR3 is TGTGCCAGCACAGTGAGGCGGATGAACACTGAAGCTTTCTTT.

The rearrangement joins TRBV5-6 to TRBJ1-1; 10 positions agree with TRBD1. Trimming cost V 5 bases and J 3 bases; bases outside gene matches: 4. Germline CDR1 SGHDT, CDR2 YYEEEE. This CDR3 has 14 residues. The CDR3 DNA is TGTGCCAGCAGGGAGACAGGGGGCGACACTGAAGCTTTCTTT. Protein sequence: CASRETGGDTEAFF. Drawing the rest from reference TRBV5-6 and TRBJ1-1, the complete variable domain is DAGVTQSPTHLIKTRGQQVTLRCSPKSGHDTVSWYQQALGQGPQFIFQYYEEEERQRGNFPDRFSGHQFPNYSSELNVNALLLGDSALYLCASRETGGDTEAFFGQGTRLTVV.

This clone was found once. This chain connects TRBV27 to TRBJ2-7; 9 nucleotides match TRBD1. Losses at the gene ends were 5 bases for V and 6 bases for J; bases not matched to a gene: 5. The length of the CDR3 is 13 residues. CDR1 and CDR2 (germline): MNHEY, SMNVEV (reference sequence). CDR3 region: CASSLTDRGEQYF. CDR3 DNA: TGTGCCAGCAGTCTCACGGACAGGGGCGAGCAGTACTTC.

This chain links TRBV4-2 with TRBJ2-1, with 10 positions matching TRBD2. V lost 4 bases to trimming and J lost 7 bases; unmatched junction nucleotides: 13. The V gene's germline CDR1 is LGHNA and CDR2 YNFKEQ. The CDR3 contains 17 residues. This CDR3 is CASSRLSGGTPRNEQFF. DNA of the CDR3: TGTGCCAGCAGCCGGCTTAGCGGGGGGACCCCGCGGAATGAGCAGTTCTTC.

The count of this clone is one. The gene calls are TRBV2 and TRBJ1-2; no clear D. CDR3 size: 13 residues. Germline V gene data show CDR1 as SNHLY and CDR2 as FYNNEI. Trimming shortened V by 6 bases and J by 5 bases, and 13 bases separated the two germline ends. CDR3 sequence reads: CASSPEWQYGYTF. CDR3 nucleotide sequence: TGTGCCAGCAGCCCGGAGTGGCAGTATGGCTACACCTTC.

The chain is built from TRBV30 and TRBJ2-2, with TRBD2 matching 8 bases. CDR3 length equals 12 residues. The V and J ends lost 3 bases and 7 bases, in that order; junction bases with no gene match: 1. Germline-derived CDR1 and CDR2 are GTSNPN and SVGIG (reference sequence). The CDR3 region has the DNA TGTGCCTGGAGGCTAGCGGGCGGGGAGCTGTTTTTT. This codes for CAWRLAGGELFF.

There are a few counts of this clone. The CDR3, as DNA: TGTGCCAGCAGCCAAGATCATTGGGCCGCCGCATACGAGCAGTACTTC. Residues: CASSQDHWAAAYEQYF. V usage is TRBV4-2 and J usage is TRBJ2-7; D remains unclear. V was pared by 0 bases and J by 4 bases, with 16 bases between. The CDR3 is 16 amino acids. Germline lookup yields CDR1 LGHNA and CDR2 YNFKEQ.

This clone appeared once. The rearrangement joins TRBV6-5 to TRBJ2-3; D gene ambiguous. This CDR3 is 14 amino acids long. Germline V gene lookup returns CDR1 MNHEY and CDR2 SVGAGI. V was shortened by 0 bases and J by 6 bases, with 10 bases between the two germline ends. The CDR3 nucleotides are TGTGCCAGCAGTTACTCGAGGCCCCAGGATACGCAGTATTTT. Amino acids: CASSYSRPQDTQYF.

CDR3 bases: TGTGCCAGCAGCGCGCGCTGGGGACAGGGAATCGATGAGCAGTTCTTC. This codes for CASSARWGQGIDEQFF. This rearrangement joins TRBV9 to TRBJ2-1; TRBD1 aligns across 9 bases. This CDR3 has 16 residues. Germline CDR1 SGDLS, CDR2 YYNGEE. The junction had 12 bases not matched to a gene; V was cut back by 3 bases and J by 8 bases.

This clone has only one observation. The chain joins TRBV6-1 to TRBJ2-3; D is perhaps TRBD1 (6 bases). The CDR3 spans 17 residues. CDR1 is MNHNS and CDR2 is SASEGT in the germline V gene. V shed 4 bases and J shed 2 bases, with 19 bases lying between them. The CDR3 nucleotides read TGTGCCAGCAGTGCCCAACAGGGATCGAGGCCCACAGATACGCAGTATTTT. It yields the protein CASSAQQGSRPTDTQYF.

The genes are TRBV10-3 and TRBJ1-2, with a possible D match to TRBD1 (6 bases). This CDR3 has 15 amino acids. The V end was cut by 2 bases, the J end by 2 bases, with 12 bases between. Germline loops: CDR1 ENHRY, CDR2 SYGVKD. This chain's CDR3 is CAISEQGMANYGYTF. CDR3 nucleotide sequence: TGTGCCATCAGTGAGCAGGGGATGGCCAACTATGGCTACACCTTC.

V is TRBV6-4 and J is TRBJ1-4; 7 bases map to TRBD1. After removal of 2 bases from V and 8 bases from J, the junction contained 14 bases not matched to a gene. The CDR3 extends over 17 amino acids. The germline V gene encodes CDR1 MRHNA and CDR2 SNTAGT. This CDR3 reads CASSDRRLTGSREKLFF. The CDR3 DNA sequence: TGTGCCAGCAGTGACCGCCGCTTGACAGGGTCTAGGGAAAAACTGTTTTTT.

The chain links TRBV28 to TRBJ1-1, with 7 nucleotides matching TRBD1. The V gene end was trimmed by 6 bases and the J gene end by 3 bases; junction bases not matched to a gene: 4. CDR1 is MDHEN and CDR2 is SYDVKM in the germline V gene. The CDR3 has 13 residues. This chain's CDR3 is CASRTTGHTEAFF. The CDR3 DNA reads TGTGCCAGCAGAACGACAGGGCACACTGAAGCTTTCTTT.

V gene TRBV28 combines with J gene TRBJ2-2; D is ambiguous. The CDR3 extends over 12 amino acids. The V gene's germline CDR1 is MDHEN and CDR2 SYDVKM. V shed 5 bases and J shed 4 bases, with 5 bases lying between them. The CDR3 region has the DNA TGTGCCAGCAGTCCTCGCACCGGGGAGCTGTTTTTT. Its translation is CASSPRTGELFF.

This chain uses TRBV29-1 with TRBJ1-3; D is undetermined. The V end was cut by 4 bases, the J end by 0 bases, with 10 bases between. From germline, CDR1 is SQVTM and CDR2 ANQGSEA. The CDR3 loop spans 14 amino acids. CDR3 region: CSVGYAGSGNTIYF. Written as DNA, the CDR3 is TGCAGCGTTGGTTACGCCGGCTCTGGAAACACCATATATTTT.